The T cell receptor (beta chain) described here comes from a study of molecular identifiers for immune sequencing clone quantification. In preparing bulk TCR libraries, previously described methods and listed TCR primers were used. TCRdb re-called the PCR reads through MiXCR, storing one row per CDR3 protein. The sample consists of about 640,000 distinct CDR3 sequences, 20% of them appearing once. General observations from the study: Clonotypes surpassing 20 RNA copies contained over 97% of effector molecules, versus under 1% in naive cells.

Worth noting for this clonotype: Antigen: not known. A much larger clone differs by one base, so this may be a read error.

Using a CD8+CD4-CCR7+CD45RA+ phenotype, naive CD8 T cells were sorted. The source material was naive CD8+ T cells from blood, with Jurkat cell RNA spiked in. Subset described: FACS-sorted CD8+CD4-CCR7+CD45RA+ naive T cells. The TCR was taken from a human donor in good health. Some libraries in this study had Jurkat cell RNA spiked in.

CDR3 nucleotide sequence: TGTGCCAGCAGCCAAGTGTGGGGAGGGGAGCTGTTGTTT. Amino acids: CASSQVWGGELLF. The chain recombines TRBV14 with TRBJ2-2; TRBD2 aligns across 7 bases. This CDR3 is 13 amino acids long. Germline assignment: CDR1 SGHDN and CDR2 FVKESK.